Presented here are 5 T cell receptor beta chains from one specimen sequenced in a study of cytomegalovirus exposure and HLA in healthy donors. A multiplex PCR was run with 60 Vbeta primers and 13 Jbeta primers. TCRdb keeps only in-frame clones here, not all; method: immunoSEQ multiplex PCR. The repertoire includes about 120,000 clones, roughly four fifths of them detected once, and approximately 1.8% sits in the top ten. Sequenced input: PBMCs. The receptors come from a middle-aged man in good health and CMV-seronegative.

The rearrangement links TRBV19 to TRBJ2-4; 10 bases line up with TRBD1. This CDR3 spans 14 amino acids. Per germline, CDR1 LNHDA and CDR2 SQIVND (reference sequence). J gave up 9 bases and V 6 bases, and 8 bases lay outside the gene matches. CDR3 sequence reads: CASSEDRGLAIQYF. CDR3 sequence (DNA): TGTGCCAGTAGCGAAGACAGGGGGCTGGCCATTCAGTACTTC.

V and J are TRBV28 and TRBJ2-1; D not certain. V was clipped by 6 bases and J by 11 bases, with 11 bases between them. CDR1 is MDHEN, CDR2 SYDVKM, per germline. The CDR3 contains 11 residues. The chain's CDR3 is CASRLDRKQFF. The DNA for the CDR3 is TGTGCCAGCAGACTCGATAGAAAGCAGTTCTTC.

CDR3 in DNA: TGTGCCTGGAGCCCAGCCAGGGCCTCTGCGGGGGAGACCCAGTACTTC. Translating it yields CAWSPARASAGETQYF. This sequence joins TRBV30 and TRBJ2-5; weak D call: TRBD2 (6 bases). V lost 3 bases and J 5 bases, leaving 22 bases between the germline ends. Germline V lookup: CDR1 GTSNPN, CDR2 SVGIG (reference sequence). The CDR3 consists of 16 residues.

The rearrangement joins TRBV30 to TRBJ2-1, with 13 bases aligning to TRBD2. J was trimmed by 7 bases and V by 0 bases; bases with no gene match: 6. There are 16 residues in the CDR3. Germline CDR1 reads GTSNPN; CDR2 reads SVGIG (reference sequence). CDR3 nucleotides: TGTGCCTGGAGTGTACTAGCGGGGGGGCCACAGAATGAGCAGTTCTTC. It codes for CAWSVLAGGPQNEQFF. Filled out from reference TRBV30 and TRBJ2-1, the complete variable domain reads SQTIHQWPATLVQPVGSPLSLECTVEGTSNPNLYWYRQAAGRGLQLLFYSVGIGQISSEVPQNLSASRPQDRQFILSSKKLLLSDSGFYLCAWSVLAGGPQNEQFFGPGTRLTVL.

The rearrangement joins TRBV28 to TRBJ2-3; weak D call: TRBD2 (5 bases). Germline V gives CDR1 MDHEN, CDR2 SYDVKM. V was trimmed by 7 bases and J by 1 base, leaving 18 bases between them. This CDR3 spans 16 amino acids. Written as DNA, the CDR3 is TGTGCCAGCAATTCACCTGGGGAGTGGGGCACAGATACGCAGTATTTT. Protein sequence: CASNSPGEWGTDTQYF.